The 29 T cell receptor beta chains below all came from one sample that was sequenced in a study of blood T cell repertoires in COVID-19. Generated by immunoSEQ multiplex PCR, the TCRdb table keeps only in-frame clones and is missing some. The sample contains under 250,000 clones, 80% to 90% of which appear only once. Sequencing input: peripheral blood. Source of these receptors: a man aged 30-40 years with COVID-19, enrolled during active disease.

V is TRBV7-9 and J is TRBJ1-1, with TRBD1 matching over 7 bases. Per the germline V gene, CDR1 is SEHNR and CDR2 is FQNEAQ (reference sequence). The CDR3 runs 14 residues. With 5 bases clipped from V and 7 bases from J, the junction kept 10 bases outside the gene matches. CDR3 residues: CASSPEQGRGEAFF. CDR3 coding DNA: TGTGCCAGCAGCCCCGAACAGGGGAGAGGTGAAGCTTTCTTT.

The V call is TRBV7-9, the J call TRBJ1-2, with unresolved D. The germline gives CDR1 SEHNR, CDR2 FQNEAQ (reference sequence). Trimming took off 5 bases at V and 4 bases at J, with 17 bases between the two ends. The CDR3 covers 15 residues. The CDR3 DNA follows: TGTGCCAGCAGCCCCTGGACTGCTCAGTCCTATGGCTACACCTTC. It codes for CASSPWTAQSYGYTF. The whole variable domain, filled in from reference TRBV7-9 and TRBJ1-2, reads DTGVSQNPRHKITKRGQNVTFRCDPISEHNRLYWYRQTLGQGPEFLTYFQNEAQLEKSRLLSDRFSAERPKGSFSTLEIQRTEQGDSAMYLCASSPWTAQSYGYTFGSGTRLTVV.

The CDR3 protein is CSVPGTANTGELFF. The CDR3 DNA reads TGCAGCGTTCCCGGGACAGCGAACACCGGGGAGCTGTTTTTT. The chain joins TRBV29-1 to TRBJ2-2; TRBD1 aligns across 7 bases. The trim removed 5 bases at V and 0 bases at J, leaving 3 bases unmatched. The germline V gene encodes CDR1 SQVTM and CDR2 ANQGSEA. This CDR3 is built from 14 residues.

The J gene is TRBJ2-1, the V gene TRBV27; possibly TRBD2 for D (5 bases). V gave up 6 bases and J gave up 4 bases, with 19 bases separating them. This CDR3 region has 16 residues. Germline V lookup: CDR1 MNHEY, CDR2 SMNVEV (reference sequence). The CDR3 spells CASRFIVRGTYNEQFF. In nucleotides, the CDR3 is TGTGCCAGCAGGTTTATAGTACGGGGTACTTACAATGAGCAGTTCTTC.

The chain's CDR3 is CASSPVKGASGNTIYF. The CDR3, as DNA: TGTGCCAGCTCACCAGTCAAGGGGGCGTCTGGAAACACCATATATTTT. The chain links TRBV18 to TRBJ1-3, with 7 bases fitting TRBD1. The germline CDR1 and CDR2 sequences are KGHSH and LQKENI. The V segment lost 2 bases and the J segment 1 base; nucleotides outside the gene matches: 5. This CDR3 has 16 amino acids.

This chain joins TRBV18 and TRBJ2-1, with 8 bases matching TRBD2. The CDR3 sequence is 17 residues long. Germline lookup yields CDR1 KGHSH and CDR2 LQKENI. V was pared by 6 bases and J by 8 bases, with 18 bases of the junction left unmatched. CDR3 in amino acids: CASSQTRTGGPGDEQFF. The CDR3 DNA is TGTGCCAGCTCCCAAACCCGAACGGGAGGGCCTGGTGATGAGCAGTTCTTC.

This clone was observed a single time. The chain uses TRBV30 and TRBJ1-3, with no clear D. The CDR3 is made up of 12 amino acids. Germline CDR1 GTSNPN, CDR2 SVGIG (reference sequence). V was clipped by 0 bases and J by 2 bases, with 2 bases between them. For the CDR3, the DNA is TGTGCCTGGAGTGTCACTGGAAACACCATATATTTT. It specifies CAWSVTGNTIYF. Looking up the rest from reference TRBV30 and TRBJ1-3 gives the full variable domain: SQTIHQWPATLVQPVGSPLSLECTVEGTSNPNLYWYRQAAGRGLQLLFYSVGIGQISSEVPQNLSASRPQDRQFILSSKKLLLSDSGFYLCAWSVTGNTIYFGEGSWLTVV.

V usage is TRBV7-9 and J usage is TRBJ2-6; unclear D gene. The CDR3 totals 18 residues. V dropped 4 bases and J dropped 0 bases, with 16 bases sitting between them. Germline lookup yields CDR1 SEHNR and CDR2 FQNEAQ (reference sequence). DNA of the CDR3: TGTGCCAGCAGCTCTCCGCTAGACCTTCTCTCTGGGGCCAACGTCCTGACTTTC. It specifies CASSSPLDLLSGANVLTF.

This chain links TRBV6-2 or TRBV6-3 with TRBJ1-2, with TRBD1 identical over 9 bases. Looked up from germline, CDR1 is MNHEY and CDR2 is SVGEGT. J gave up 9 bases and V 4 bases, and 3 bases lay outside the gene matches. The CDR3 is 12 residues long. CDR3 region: CASSWDRARYTF. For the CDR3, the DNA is TGTGCCAGCAGTTGGGACAGGGCCCGCTACACCTTC.

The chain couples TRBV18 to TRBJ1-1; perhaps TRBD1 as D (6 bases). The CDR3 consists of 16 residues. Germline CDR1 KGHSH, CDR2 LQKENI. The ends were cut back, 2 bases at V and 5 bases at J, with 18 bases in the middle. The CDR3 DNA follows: TGTGCCAGCTCACCAGTCCAGATGGGGGCGCGAACTGAAGCTTTCTTT. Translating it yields CASSPVQMGARTEAFF.

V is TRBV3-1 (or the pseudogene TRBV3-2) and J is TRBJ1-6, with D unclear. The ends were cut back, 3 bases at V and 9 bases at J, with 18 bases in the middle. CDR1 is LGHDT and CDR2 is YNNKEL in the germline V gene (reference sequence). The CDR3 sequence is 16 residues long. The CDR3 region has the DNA TGTGCCAGCAGCCACGACTGGACCCCCAGCGGTTCACCCCTCCACTTT. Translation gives CASSHDWTPSGSPLHF.

The CDR3 is CASSALASGGAGEQFF. DNA for the CDR3: TGCGCCAGCAGCGCCCTGGCTAGCGGGGGGGCAGGAGAGCAGTTCTTC. The chain uses TRBV5-1 and TRBJ2-1; 12 positions match TRBD2. V dropped 4 bases and J dropped 10; count of bases not matched to a gene: 12. The germline CDR1 and CDR2 sequences are SGHRS and YFSETQ. This CDR3 region has 16 residues. The complete variable domain, with remaining parts taken from reference TRBV5-1 and TRBJ2-1, reads KAGVTQTPRYLIKTRGQQVTLSCSPISGHRSVSWYQQTPGQGLQFLFEYFSETQRNKGNFPGRFSGRQFSNSRSEMNVSTLELGDSALYLCASSALASGGAGEQFFGPGTRLTVL.

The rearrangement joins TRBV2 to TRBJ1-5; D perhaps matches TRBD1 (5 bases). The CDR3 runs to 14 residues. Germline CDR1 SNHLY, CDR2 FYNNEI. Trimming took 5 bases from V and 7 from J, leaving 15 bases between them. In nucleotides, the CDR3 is TGTGCCAGCAGTTCCCCCGGGCAGGGACAGCCCCAGCATTTT. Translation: CASSSPGQGQPQHF.

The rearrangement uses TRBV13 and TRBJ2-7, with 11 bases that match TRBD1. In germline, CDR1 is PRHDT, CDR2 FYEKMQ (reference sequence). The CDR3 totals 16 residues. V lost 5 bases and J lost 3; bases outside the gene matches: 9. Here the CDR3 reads CASSTTGTGGNYEQYF. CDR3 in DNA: TGTGCCAGCAGCACCACCGGGACAGGGGGGAACTACGAGCAGTACTTC.

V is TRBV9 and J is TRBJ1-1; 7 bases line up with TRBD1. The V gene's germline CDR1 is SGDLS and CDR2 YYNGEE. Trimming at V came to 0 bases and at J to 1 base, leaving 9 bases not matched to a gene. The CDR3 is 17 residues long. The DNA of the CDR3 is TGTGCCAGCAGCGTAGAGAGGAAGACAGGGACGAACACTGAAGCTTTCTTT. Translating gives CASSVERKTGTNTEAFF.

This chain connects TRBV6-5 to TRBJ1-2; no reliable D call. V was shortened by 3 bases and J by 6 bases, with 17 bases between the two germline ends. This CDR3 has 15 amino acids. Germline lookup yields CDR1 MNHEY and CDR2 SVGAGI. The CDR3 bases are TGTGCCAGCAGTTATCTTTTCGGGAGTCGAAATGGCTACACCTTC. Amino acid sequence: CASSYLFGSRNGYTF.

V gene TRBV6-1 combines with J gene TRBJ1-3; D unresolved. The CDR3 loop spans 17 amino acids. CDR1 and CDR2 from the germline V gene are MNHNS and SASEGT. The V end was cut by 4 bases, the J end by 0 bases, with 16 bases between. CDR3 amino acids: CASSAHSPVLSGNTIYF. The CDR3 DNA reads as TGTGCCAGCAGTGCCCACAGCCCAGTACTCTCTGGAAACACCATATATTTT.

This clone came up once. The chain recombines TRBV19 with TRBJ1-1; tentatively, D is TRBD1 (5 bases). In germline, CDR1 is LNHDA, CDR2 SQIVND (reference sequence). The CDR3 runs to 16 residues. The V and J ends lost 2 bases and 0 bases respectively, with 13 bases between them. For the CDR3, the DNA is TGTGCCAGTAGTATACCAGGGATCCTCATGAACACTGAAGCTTTCTTT. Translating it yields CASSIPGILMNTEAFF.

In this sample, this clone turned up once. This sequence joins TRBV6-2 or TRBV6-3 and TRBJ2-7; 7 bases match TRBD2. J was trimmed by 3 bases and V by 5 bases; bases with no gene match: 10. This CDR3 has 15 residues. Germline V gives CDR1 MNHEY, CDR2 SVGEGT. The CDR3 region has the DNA TGTGCCAGCAGTCCCTTGAAGCTAGCGGACTACGAGCAGTACTTC. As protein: CASSPLKLADYEQYF.

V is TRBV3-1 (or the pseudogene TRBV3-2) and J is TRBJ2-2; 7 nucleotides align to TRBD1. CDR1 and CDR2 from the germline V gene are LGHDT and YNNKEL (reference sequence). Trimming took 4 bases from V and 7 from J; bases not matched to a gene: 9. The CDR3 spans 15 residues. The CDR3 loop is CASSPIDRDVGELFF. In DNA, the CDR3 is TGTGCCAGCAGCCCCATCGACAGGGACGTCGGGGAGCTGTTTTTT.

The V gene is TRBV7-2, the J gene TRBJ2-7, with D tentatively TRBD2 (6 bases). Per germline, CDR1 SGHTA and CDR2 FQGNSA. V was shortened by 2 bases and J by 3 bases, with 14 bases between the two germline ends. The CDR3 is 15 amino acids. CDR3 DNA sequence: TGTGCCAGCAGCTTATACGGGGGTGAGGTCTACGAGCAGTACTTC. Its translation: CASSLYGGEVYEQYF.

CDR3 protein: CAISESGGGGYGYTF. CDR3 DNA: TGTGCCATCAGTGAGTCTGGAGGGGGCGGCTATGGCTACACCTTC. The chain recombines TRBV10-3 with TRBJ1-2; TRBD1 matches at 7 bases. CDR3 length equals 15 residues. V gave up 0 bases and J gave up 4 bases; unmatched junction bases: 5. The germline CDR1 and CDR2 sequences are ENHRY and SYGVKD.

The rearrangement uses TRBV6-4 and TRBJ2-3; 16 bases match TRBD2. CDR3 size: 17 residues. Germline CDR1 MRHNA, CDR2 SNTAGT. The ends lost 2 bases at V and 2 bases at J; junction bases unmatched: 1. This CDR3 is CASSDGTSGGATDTQYF. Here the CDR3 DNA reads TGTGCCAGCAGTGACGGGACTAGCGGGGGGGCCACAGATACGCAGTATTTT.

The CDR3 loop is CASSLPVHQENTGELFF. The CDR3 DNA is TGTGCCAGCAGTTTACCCGTGCACCAGGAGAACACCGGGGAGCTGTTTTTT. The chain couples TRBV28 to TRBJ2-2, with D hard to call. The CDR3 runs 17 residues. Germline V gene lookup returns CDR1 MDHEN and CDR2 SYDVKM. V gave up 2 bases and J gave up 1 base, with 14 bases separating them.

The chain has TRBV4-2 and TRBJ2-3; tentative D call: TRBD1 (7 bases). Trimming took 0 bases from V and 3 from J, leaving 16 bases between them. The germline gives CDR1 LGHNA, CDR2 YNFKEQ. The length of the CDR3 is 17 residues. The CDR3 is CASSQEDKQGGTDTQYF. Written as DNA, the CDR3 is TGTGCCAGCAGCCAAGAAGATAAGCAGGGGGGAACAGATACGCAGTATTTT.

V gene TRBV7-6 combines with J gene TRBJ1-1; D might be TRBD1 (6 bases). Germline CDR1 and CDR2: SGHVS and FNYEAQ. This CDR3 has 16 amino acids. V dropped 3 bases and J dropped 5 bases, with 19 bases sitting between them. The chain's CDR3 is CASSLEWGRKVTEAFF. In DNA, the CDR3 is TGTGCCAGCAGCTTGGAGTGGGGGCGCAAGGTGACTGAAGCTTTCTTT.

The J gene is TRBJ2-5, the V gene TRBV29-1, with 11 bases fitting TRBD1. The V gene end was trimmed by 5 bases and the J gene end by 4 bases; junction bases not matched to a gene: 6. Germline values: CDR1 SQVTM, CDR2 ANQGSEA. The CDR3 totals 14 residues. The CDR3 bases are TGCAGCGTTTTTGGACAGGGGGCACGAGAGACCCAGTACTTC. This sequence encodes CSVFGQGARETQYF.

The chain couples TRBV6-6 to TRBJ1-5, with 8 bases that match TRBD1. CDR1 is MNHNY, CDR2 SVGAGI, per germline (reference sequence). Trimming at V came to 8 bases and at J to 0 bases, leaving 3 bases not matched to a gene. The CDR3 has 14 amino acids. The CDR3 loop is CASETGDSNQPQHF. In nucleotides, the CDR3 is TGTGCCAGCGAGACAGGGGATAGCAATCAGCCCCAGCATTTT.

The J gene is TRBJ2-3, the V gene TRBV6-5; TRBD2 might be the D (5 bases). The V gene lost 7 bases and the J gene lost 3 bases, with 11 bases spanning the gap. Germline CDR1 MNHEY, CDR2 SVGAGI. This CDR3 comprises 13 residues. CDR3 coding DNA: TGTGCCAGCAAATTAGAGGGAACAGATACGCAGTATTTT. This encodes CASKLEGTDTQYF.